The clone carrying this T cell receptor beta chain appeared many times. The antigen remains undetermined. Using RNA transcripts as the source, TCR beta CDR3 regions were amplified. The study used the HTBI primer set for a first-round RT-PCR of the TCR CDR3. A single record per CDR3 protein comes from TCRdb applying MiXCR to the multiplex PCR reads. The data hold 200,000 or so distinct CDR3 sequences, with 17% observed a single time. These data belong to a study of T cells in Graves' hyperthyroidism and ophthalmopathy. As for the study in general: At the time of initial diagnosis and before any treatment, peripheral blood was collected.

Overall study results and limits: The blood repertoire included most of the expanded thyroid clonotypes above 0.001.

J gave up 2 bases and V 3 bases, and 5 bases lay outside the gene matches. Germline V gives CDR1 SGHRS, CDR2 YFSETQ. CDR3 length equals 16 residues. Diagnosing involved the use of clinical symptoms, serum thyroxine and TRAb, thyroid ultrasound and orbital computed tomography. Isolation of PBMCs was performed on roughly 9 ml fresh peripheral blood. Sequencing was carried out using blood. V usage is TRBV5-1 and J usage is TRBJ2-2; the match to TRBD2 covers 9 bases. This clonotype was sampled from a woman between 45 and 60 years old with Graves' hyperthyroidism. For the CDR3, the DNA is TGCGCCAGCAGCTCCCGGACTAGCGTTAACACCGGGGAGCTGTTTTTT. It encodes CASSSRTSVNTGELFF.